Listed here are 16 T cell receptor beta chains from one sample, sequenced in a study of blood T cell repertoires in COVID-19. Here immunoSEQ multiplex PCR was the method, and the copy in TCRdb shows in-frame clones only, minus some. The sample lists more than 150,000 clones; 60% to 80% were seen once. The sequencing input was PBMCs or T cells enriched from blood (not recorded which). The receptors originated from a man aged 55 to 70 who had been exposed to COVID-19.

V is TRBV2 and J is TRBJ1-2; D is perhaps TRBD1 (6 bases). Germline assignment: CDR1 SNHLY and CDR2 FYNNEI. Trimming took 4 bases from V and 0 from J, leaving 9 bases between them. The CDR3 is made up of 14 amino acids. CDR3 amino acids: CASSGAGANYGYTF. The DNA for the CDR3 is TGTGCCAGCAGTGGGGCAGGGGCTAACTATGGCTACACCTTC.

This rearrangement joins TRBV7-3 to TRBJ2-1; TRBD1 matches 9 bases. V trimming: 1 base; J trimming: 6 bases; junction bases outside the gene matches: 4. The CDR3 totals 15 residues. The V gene's germline CDR1 is SGHTA and CDR2 FQGTGA. The CDR3 DNA follows: TGTGCCAGCAGCTTAAGACAGGGGGTCCCCAATGAGCAGTTCTTC. Residues: CASSLRQGVPNEQFF. Supplemented by reference TRBV7-3 and TRBJ2-1, the full variable domain reads GAGVSQTPSNKVTEKGKYVELRCDPISGHTALYWYRQSLGQGPEFLIYFQGTGAADDSGLPNDRFFAVRPEGSVSTLKIQRTERGDSAVYLCASSLRQGVPNEQFFGPGTRLTVL.

The chain has TRBV27 and TRBJ1-5; D perhaps matches TRBD1 (5 bases). The germline V gene encodes CDR1 MNHEY and CDR2 SMNVEV (reference sequence). Deletions cut 7 bases from V and 5 bases from J, with 15 bases between. This CDR3 region has 14 residues. The CDR3, as DNA: TGTGCCAGCACTCGGGGGATTGGGCATCAGCCCCAGCATTTT. It codes for CASTRGIGHQPQHF.

The chain uses TRBV7-9 and TRBJ2-1; TRBD2 matches 9 bases. Trimming cost V 2 bases and J 4 bases; bases outside gene matches: 6. Germline CDR1 is SEHNR and CDR2 is FQNEAQ (reference sequence). The CDR3 sequence is 16 residues long. The CDR3 loop is CASSLLASGVYNEQFF. The DNA for the CDR3 is TGTGCCAGCAGCTTACTTGCTAGCGGGGTATACAATGAGCAGTTCTTC.

In DNA, the CDR3 is TGTGCCAGCAGTTCCCCTCCTGTGGGCGTCACGGCCCAGTACTTC. This encodes CASSSPPVGVTAQYF. The chain couples TRBV28 to TRBJ2-5, with unresolved D. The germline CDR1 and CDR2 sequences are MDHEN and SYDVKM. There are 15 residues in the CDR3. V was pared by 4 bases and J by 9 bases, with 21 bases between.

This chain links TRBV19 with TRBJ2-7; TRBD2 matches 8 bases. V lost 5 bases and J lost 1; bases outside the gene matches: 13. The CDR3 totals 17 residues. Germline V gene data show CDR1 as LNHDA and CDR2 as SQIVND (reference sequence). CDR3 protein: CASSVKTSALWSYEQYF. Here the CDR3 DNA reads TGTGCCAGTAGTGTAAAGACTAGCGCCCTTTGGTCCTACGAGCAGTACTTC.

The chain is built from TRBV9 and TRBJ2-7, with D possibly being TRBD2 (6 bases). CDR3 length: 14 residues. CDR1 is SGDLS, CDR2 YYNGEE, per germline. The germline V and J ends were trimmed by 0 bases and 6 bases, with 13 bases remaining between them. CDR3 amino acids: CASSVVGNGGEQYF. The CDR3, as DNA: TGTGCCAGCAGCGTAGTGGGGAACGGGGGCGAGCAGTACTTC.

This chain uses TRBV3-1 (or the pseudogene TRBV3-2) with TRBJ2-2, with 7 bases that match TRBD2. The length of the CDR3 is 17 residues. Losses at the gene ends were 1 base for V and 6 bases for J; bases not matched to a gene: 11. Looked up from germline, CDR1 is LGHDT and CDR2 is YNNKEL (reference sequence). CDR3 residues: CASSQGLRGLGAGELFF. CDR3 in DNA: TGTGCCAGCAGCCAAGGTCTACGTGGACTAGGAGCCGGGGAGCTGTTTTTT.

The chain has TRBV5-1 and TRBJ1-1, with D perhaps TRBD1 (5 bases). There are 16 residues in the CDR3. Germline V gene lookup returns CDR1 SGHRS and CDR2 YFSETQ. V lost 0 bases and J 4 bases, leaving 16 bases between the germline ends. Written as DNA, the CDR3 is TGCGCCAGCAGCTTGGGCCCAGGTCGGGGGGGCACTGAAGCTTTCTTT. It codes for CASSLGPGRGGTEAFF.

The chain is built from TRBV13 and TRBJ2-3; 10 bases match TRBD2. Germline CDR1 and CDR2: PRHDT and FYEKMQ (reference sequence). The CDR3 covers 15 residues. The ends lost 5 bases at V and 1 base at J; junction bases unmatched: 3. The CDR3 sequence is CASSAGLAGTDTQYF. The CDR3 DNA sequence: TGTGCCAGCAGCGCTGGACTAGCGGGCACAGATACGCAGTATTTT.

This clone has just a few counts. The rearrangement links TRBV6-2 or TRBV6-3 to TRBJ2-3; TRBD2 agrees at 8 bases. The CDR3 extends over 16 amino acids. Germline lookup yields CDR1 MNHEY and CDR2 SVGEGT. With 2 bases clipped from V and 2 bases from J, the junction kept 6 bases outside the gene matches. Here the CDR3 DNA reads TGTGCCAGCAGTTACGTCCCTAGCGGGCCCACAGATACGCAGTATTTT. Translating gives CASSYVPSGPTDTQYF.

This clone appeared a single time. The chain links TRBV11-2 to TRBJ1-2; 10 bases are shared with TRBD1. Germline trimming cut 5 bases from V and 5 bases from J; bases unmatched to any gene: 8. Germline V lookup: CDR1 SGHAT, CDR2 FQNNGV. CDR3 length equals 15 residues. As DNA, the CDR3 is TGTGCCAGCAGCGCCCGACAGGGGGCGGGTTATGGCTACACCTTC. It codes for CASSARQGAGYGYTF.

The chain couples TRBV6-6 to TRBJ1-2, with TRBD1 as a possible D gene (5 bases). Trimming took 6 bases from V and 2 from J, leaving 10 bases between them. In germline, CDR1 is MNHNY, CDR2 SVGAGI (reference sequence). This CDR3 has 13 amino acids. The CDR3 region has the DNA TGTGCCAGCAGCCAGGGTGAAAACTATGGCTACACCTTC. Protein: CASSQGENYGYTF.

This clone was seen just once. The rearrangement joins TRBV30 to TRBJ2-7; tentatively, D is TRBD1 (6 bases). V was pared by 7 bases and J by 6 bases, with 19 bases between. This CDR3 has 13 amino acids. Germline values: CDR1 GTSNPN, CDR2 SVGIG (reference sequence). This CDR3 is CALLPRTAPEQYF. The CDR3 coding sequence is TGTGCCTTACTGCCACGGACAGCTCCCGAGCAGTACTTC.

The V call is TRBV30, the J call TRBJ2-7, with a possible D match to TRBD2 (7 bases). V lost 4 bases to trimming and J lost 0 bases, with 16 bases between them. There are 15 residues in the CDR3. CDR1 is GTSNPN and CDR2 is SVGIG in the germline V gene (reference sequence). The chain's CDR3 is CAWTRGGGSSYEQYF. In nucleotides, the CDR3 is TGTGCCTGGACCCGCGGCGGGGGCAGCTCCTACGAGCAGTACTTC.

The V call is TRBV6-6, the J call TRBJ1-4; a weak D match, TRBD1 (5 bases). Trimming took 4 bases from V and 7 from J, leaving 13 bases between them. CDR1 MNHNY and CDR2 SVGAGI come from the germline V gene (reference sequence). The length of the CDR3 is 14 residues. This chain's CDR3 is CASSLIREGEKLFF. Written as DNA, the CDR3 is TGTGCCAGCAGTTTGATCAGGGAGGGTGAAAAACTGTTTTTT.